The sequence of this T cell receptor (beta chain) was determined in a study of PD-1 blockade in classical Hodgkin lymphoma. Whole-study findings and limits: It was reported that newly diagnosed patients had less baseline TCR diversity than healthy donors. Patients were excluded if nivolumab began under 1 year after ASCT (the autologous transplant).

On this clone itself: The antigen is not known.

Sequencing was performed with immunoSEQ multiplex PCR; in TCRdb, only in-frame clones are kept and a portion is missing. This sample has under 15,000 clones, with about 80% found just once. Time point here: cycle 4 day 1 (C4D1), after about 6 weeks of nivolumab. Every single patient, without exception, relapsed after autologous stem cell transplantation, and brentuximab vedotin exposure varied. The authors purified CD4+ T cells from thawed PBMCs by magnetic negative selection. The CDR3 spans 16 residues. The V gene lost 3 bases and the J gene lost 0 bases, with 15 bases spanning the gap. Germline-derived CDR1 and CDR2 are MDHEN and SYDVKM.

The chain joins TRBV28 to TRBJ2-7, with D possibly being TRBD2 (5 bases). This TCR derives from a human donor with classical Hodgkin lymphoma. The sample consisted of CD4+ T cells from blood, taken before the fourth cycle of nivolumab. For the CDR3, the DNA is TGTGCCAGCAGTTTGGGAGCGAAAAGTTACTCCTACGAGCAGTACTTC. Amino acids: CASSLGAKSYSYEQYF.